This T cell receptor (beta chain) was profiled in a study of blood T cell repertoires in COVID-19. CDR3 length equals 15 residues. With 3 bases clipped from V and 1 base from J, the junction kept 1 base outside the gene matches. Germline V gene sequence: CDR1 SGHAT, CDR2 FQNNGV. In the original workflow: Estimates of nucleated cell counts were drawn from the amplification of reference gene primers. TCRdb keeps only in-frame clones here, not all; method: immunoSEQ multiplex PCR. V and J calls and clone size are copied from that table; D and trimming were computed from the DNA. The sample shows approximately 250,000 clones, 70% to 90% of them seen only once.

The J gene is TRBJ2-2, the V gene TRBV11-2, with 8 bases identical to TRBD1. The receptor comes from a woman aged 25 to 39 with acute COVID-19. Sequences were obtained from PBMCs or T cells enriched from blood (not recorded which). CDR3 sequence reads: CASSFGTGNTGELFF. CDR3 bases: TGTGCCAGCAGCTTCGGGACAGGGAACACCGGGGAGCTGTTTTTT.